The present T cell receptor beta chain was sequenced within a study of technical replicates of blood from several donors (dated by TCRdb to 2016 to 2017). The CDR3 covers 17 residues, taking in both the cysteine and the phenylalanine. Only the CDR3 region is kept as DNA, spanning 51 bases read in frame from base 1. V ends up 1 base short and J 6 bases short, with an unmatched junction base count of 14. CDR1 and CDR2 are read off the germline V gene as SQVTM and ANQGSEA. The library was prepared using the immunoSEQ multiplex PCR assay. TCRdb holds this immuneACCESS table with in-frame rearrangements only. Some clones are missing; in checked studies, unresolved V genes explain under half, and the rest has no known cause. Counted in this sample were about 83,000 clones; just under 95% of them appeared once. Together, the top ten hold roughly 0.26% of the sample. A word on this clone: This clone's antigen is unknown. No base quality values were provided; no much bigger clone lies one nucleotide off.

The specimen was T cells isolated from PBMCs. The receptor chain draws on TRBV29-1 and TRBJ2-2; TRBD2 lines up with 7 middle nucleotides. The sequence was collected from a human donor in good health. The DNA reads TGCAGCGTTGAAGGTGTTGAGGGAGGGTACAGGCCCGGGGAGCTGTTTTTT. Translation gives CSVEGVEGGYRPGELFF.